The 21 T cell receptor beta chains reported below all come from one sample, sequenced in a study of Graves' ophthalmopathy and Graves' hyperthyroidism. As the template, RNA transcripts were used to amplify TCR beta CDR3 regions. Second-round multiplex PCR came after first-round RT-PCR with HTBI primers. TCRdb reanalysed the multiplex PCR reads using MiXCR and keeps one entry per CDR3 protein. Of about 420,000 distinct CDR3 sequences listed, around 20% are singletons. The sample taken for sequencing was peripheral blood. These receptors were collected from a woman under 30 with stable Graves' hyperthyroidism.

This clonotype was detected ten times or more. The chain has TRBV2 and TRBJ2-7; D is possibly TRBD2 (6 bases). The V gene lost 6 bases and the J gene lost 1 base, with 10 bases spanning the gap. CDR3 length equals 13 residues. The germline V gene encodes CDR1 SNHLY and CDR2 FYNNEI. CDR3 nucleotide sequence: TGTGCCAGCAGCGCGACTAGGTCCTACGAGCAGTACTTC. Translated, it gives CASSATRSYEQYF.

This clonotype was recorded at least ten times. The gene calls are TRBV6-1 and TRBJ1-5; D not resolved. The V end lost 2 bases, the J end lost 9 bases, and 14 bases lay between the germline ends. This CDR3 has 14 amino acids. Germline CDR1 MNHNS, CDR2 SASEGT. In DNA, the CDR3 is TGTGCCAGCAGTGAACGAGGAGCTCATCGGCCCCAGCATTTT. It codes for CASSERGAHRPQHF.

This clonotype came up many times. The gene calls are TRBV5-1 and TRBJ2-2; 7 bases line up with TRBD2. This CDR3 contains 16 residues. Germline-derived CDR1 and CDR2 are SGHRS and YFSETQ. The trim removed 1 base at V and 2 bases at J, leaving 5 bases unmatched. CDR3 sequence (DNA): TGCGCCAGCAGCTTGATTGGGACTACTAACACCGGGGAGCTGTTTTTT. It yields the protein CASSLIGTTNTGELFF.

This clonotype was detected ten times or more. V usage is TRBV12-3 or TRBV12-4 and J usage is TRBJ1-6; 7 bases agree with TRBD1. V was clipped by 6 bases and J by 2 bases; unmatched bases: 4. The length of the CDR3 is 15 residues. CDR3 coding DNA: TGTGCCAGCAGGGATCAGGGGGCCTATAATTCACCCCTCCACTTT. Protein product: CASRDQGAYNSPLHF.

Many counts were recorded for this clonotype. The rearrangement links TRBV10-3 to TRBJ1-1; 7 positions agree with TRBD1. CDR3 length: 18 residues. V was pared by 3 bases and J by 1 base, with 14 bases of the junction left unmatched. Per the germline V gene, CDR1 is ENHRY and CDR2 is SYGVKD. The CDR3 is CAISERGQGSTTNTEAFF. The CDR3, as DNA: TGTGCCATCAGTGAAAGGGGGCAGGGGTCCACAACGAACACTGAAGCTTTCTTT.

This clonotype was detected many times. The chain joins TRBV7-2 to TRBJ2-4; tentatively, D is TRBD1 or TRBD2 (6 bases each). The germline V and J ends were trimmed by 4 bases and 7 bases, with 23 bases remaining between them. Per the germline V gene, CDR1 is SGHTA and CDR2 is FQGNSA. The CDR3 spans 17 residues. CDR3 sequence: CASSSRGWGDNDNIQYF. The CDR3 nucleotides are TGTGCCAGCAGCTCCAGAGGGTGGGGGGACAACGACAACATTCAGTACTTC.

V is TRBV20-1 and J is TRBJ2-4; maybe TRBD2 (6 bases). Germline CDR1 reads DFQATT; CDR2 reads SNEGSKA (reference sequence). The CDR3 has 15 residues. V lost 3 bases, J lost 8 bases, and 20 bases lay in between. In DNA, the CDR3 is TGCAGTGCTAGTCGTTCGGTGGGAGGTTTGGACATTCAGTACTTC. Its translation is CSASRSVGGLDIQYF.

Ten or more counts support this clonotype. J is TRBJ2-7 and V is TRBV15, with D hard to call. The CDR3 extends over 13 amino acids. Deletions cut 1 base from V and 7 bases from J, with 11 bases between. CDR1 is LNHNV and CDR2 is YYDKDF in the germline V gene (reference sequence). The CDR3 coding sequence is TGTGCCACCAGCAGAGTCCCGTCTAGGGAGCAGTACTTC. It codes for CATSRVPSREQYF.

This clonotype was seen many times. This chain joins TRBV12-3 or TRBV12-4 and TRBJ1-3; no firm D call. The V gene lost 3 bases and the J gene lost 3 bases, with 9 bases spanning the gap. This CDR3 has 14 residues. CDR3 sequence (DNA): TGTGCCAGCAGTTTCGGCATAAGTGGAAACACCATATATTTT. Translation: CASSFGISGNTIYF.

This clonotype was observed a few times. A much larger clone lies a single base off, so this may be a read error. J is TRBJ1-2 and V is TRBV20-1, with TRBD1 as a possible D gene (6 bases). This CDR3 comprises 13 residues. Germline CDR1 and CDR2: DFQATT and SNEGSKA (reference sequence). V was shortened by 0 bases and J by 7 bases, with 12 bases between the two germline ends. This chain's CDR3 is CSARDGGGCGYTF. In nucleotides, the CDR3 is TGCAGTGCTAGAGATGGGGGCGGCTGTGGCTACACCTTC.

In this sample, this clonotype turned up many times. The rearrangement joins TRBV20-1 to TRBJ1-1; a weak D match, TRBD1 (5 bases). CDR3 length: 16 residues. V lost 6 bases and J lost 0, with 20 bases in between. The germline CDR1 and CDR2 sequences are DFQATT and SNEGSKA (reference sequence). The CDR3 DNA sequence: TGCAGTGCCCTCGGACAAGGGGCGCAAATGAACACTGAAGCTTTCTTT. Translated: CSALGQGAQMNTEAFF.

The chain links TRBV28 to TRBJ1-5; a possible D gene is TRBD1 (6 bases). CDR3 length equals 15 residues. V was clipped by 3 bases and J by 7 bases, with 16 bases between them. Germline values: CDR1 MDHEN, CDR2 SYDVKM. CDR3 sequence reads: CASSFGGGAIQPQHF. CDR3 DNA: TGTGCCAGCAGTTTTGGTGGGGGGGCGATCCAGCCCCAGCATTTT. Complete variable domain (other parts from reference TRBV28 and TRBJ1-5): DVKVTQSSRYLVKRTGEKVFLECVQDMDHENMFWYRQDPGLGLRLIYFSYDVKMKEKGDIPEGYSVSREKKERFSLILESASTNQTSMYLCASSFGGGAIQPQHFGDGTRLSIL.

This clonotype was counted ten times or more. This sequence joins TRBV12-3 or TRBV12-4 and TRBJ1-3; D is ambiguous. The CDR3 consists of 15 residues. CDR3 sequence reads: CASCLGSLTGNTIYF. CDR3 nucleotides: TGTGCTTCTTGCCTAGGGAGTTTGACTGGAAACACCATATATTTT.

Many counts were recorded for this clonotype. J is TRBJ2-7 and V is TRBV30, with D unresolved. V was clipped by 0 bases and J by 4 bases, with 13 bases between them. Germline CDR1 GTSNPN, CDR2 SVGIG (reference sequence). The CDR3 consists of 14 residues. The CDR3 bases are TGTGCCTGGAGTGTAACCAGGAAAACATACGAGCAGTACTTC. Amino acid sequence: CAWSVTRKTYEQYF.

This chain uses TRBV27 with TRBJ1-6; 11 bases line up with TRBD1. CDR3 length: 19 amino acids. The germline CDR1 and CDR2 sequences are MNHEY and SMNVEV (reference sequence). The V gene end was trimmed by 4 bases and the J gene end by 9 bases; junction bases not matched to a gene: 17. The CDR3 DNA reads as TGTGCCAGCAGTTCCGTTAGGACAGGGGGCGCCGGGTTGGTTTCACCCCTCCACTTT. It encodes CASSSVRTGGAGLVSPLHF.

In DNA form, the CDR3 reads TGCGCCAGCAAAGACCGGGTCTACGAGCAGTACTTC. Protein product: CASKDRVYEQYF. The V call is TRBV10-2, the J call TRBJ2-7; D gene uncertain. V was pared by 7 bases and J by 3 bases, with 10 bases between. Germline CDR1 WSHSY, CDR2 SAAADI. CDR3 size: 12 residues.

Comment on this clonotype: Possible read error: a much larger clone is one base away. V usage is TRBV5-1 and J usage is TRBJ1-1, with TRBD1 identical over 8 bases. CDR1 and CDR2 (germline): SGHRS, YFSETQ. V lost 4 bases and J lost 5; bases outside the gene matches: 13. The CDR3 covers 16 residues. The CDR3 nucleotides are TGCGCCAGCAGCACCCAAAACAGGGGGGTGAGGACTGAAGCTTTCTTT. This codes for CASSTQNRGVRTEAFF. The whole variable domain, remainder taken from reference TRBV5-1 and TRBJ1-1, is KAGVTQTPRYLIKTRGQQVTLSCSPISGHRSVSWYQQTPGQGLQFLFEYFSETQRNKGNFPGRFSGRQFSNSRSEMNVSTLELGDSALYLCASSTQNRGVRTEAFFGQGTRLTVV.

This clonotype has at least ten counts. This rearrangement joins TRBV5-5 to TRBJ2-2; 9 bases fit TRBD2. With 0 bases clipped from V and 6 bases from J, the junction kept 3 bases outside the gene matches. The CDR3 runs to 15 residues. Germline values: CDR1 SGHKS, CDR2 YYEKEE (reference sequence). Here the CDR3 reads CASSLASGVAGELFF. In DNA, the CDR3 is TGTGCCAGCAGCTTGGCTAGCGGGGTCGCCGGGGAGCTGTTTTTT. Variable domain in full (rest from reference TRBV5-5 and TRBJ2-2): DAGVTQSPTHLIKTRGQQVTLRCSPISGHKSVSWYQQVLGQGPQFIFQYYEKEERGRGNFPDRFSARQFPNYSSELNVNALLLGDSALYLCASSLASGVAGELFFGEGSRLTVL.

The chain combines TRBV5-1 with TRBJ1-2; 11 bases align to TRBD1. CDR3 length equals 14 residues. J was trimmed by 6 bases and V by 2 bases; bases with no gene match: 3. Looked up from germline, CDR1 is SGHRS and CDR2 is YFSETQ. CDR3: CASSFGQGADGYTF. The CDR3 nucleotides read TGCGCCAGCAGCTTTGGACAGGGGGCGGATGGCTACACCTTC.

V is TRBV27 and J is TRBJ2-7, with D perhaps given as TRBD1 or TRBD2 (5 bases each). This CDR3 contains 12 residues. With 1 base removed from V and 6 bases from J, the gap between germline ends came to 7 bases. Per germline, CDR1 MNHEY and CDR2 SMNVEV (reference sequence). The CDR3 region is CASSLLGTEQYF. CDR3 DNA sequence: TGTGCCAGCAGTTTATTGGGGACCGAGCAGTACTTC.

V and J are TRBV19 and TRBJ1-2; D perhaps matches TRBD1 (5 bases). V was trimmed by 5 bases and J by 3 bases, leaving 13 bases between them. Germline loops: CDR1 LNHDA, CDR2 SQIVND (reference sequence). The CDR3 is 14 residues long. The CDR3 DNA reads TGTGCCAGTAGTGTCTTCCGGGACTACTATGGCTACACCTTC. It codes for CASSVFRDYYGYTF. Drawing the rest from reference TRBV19 and TRBJ1-2, the complete variable domain is DGGITQSPKYLFRKEGQNVTLSCEQNLNHDAMYWYRQDPGQGLRLIYYSQIVNDFQKGDIAEGYSVSREKKESFPLTVTSAQKNPTAFYLCASSVFRDYYGYTFGSGTRLTVV.